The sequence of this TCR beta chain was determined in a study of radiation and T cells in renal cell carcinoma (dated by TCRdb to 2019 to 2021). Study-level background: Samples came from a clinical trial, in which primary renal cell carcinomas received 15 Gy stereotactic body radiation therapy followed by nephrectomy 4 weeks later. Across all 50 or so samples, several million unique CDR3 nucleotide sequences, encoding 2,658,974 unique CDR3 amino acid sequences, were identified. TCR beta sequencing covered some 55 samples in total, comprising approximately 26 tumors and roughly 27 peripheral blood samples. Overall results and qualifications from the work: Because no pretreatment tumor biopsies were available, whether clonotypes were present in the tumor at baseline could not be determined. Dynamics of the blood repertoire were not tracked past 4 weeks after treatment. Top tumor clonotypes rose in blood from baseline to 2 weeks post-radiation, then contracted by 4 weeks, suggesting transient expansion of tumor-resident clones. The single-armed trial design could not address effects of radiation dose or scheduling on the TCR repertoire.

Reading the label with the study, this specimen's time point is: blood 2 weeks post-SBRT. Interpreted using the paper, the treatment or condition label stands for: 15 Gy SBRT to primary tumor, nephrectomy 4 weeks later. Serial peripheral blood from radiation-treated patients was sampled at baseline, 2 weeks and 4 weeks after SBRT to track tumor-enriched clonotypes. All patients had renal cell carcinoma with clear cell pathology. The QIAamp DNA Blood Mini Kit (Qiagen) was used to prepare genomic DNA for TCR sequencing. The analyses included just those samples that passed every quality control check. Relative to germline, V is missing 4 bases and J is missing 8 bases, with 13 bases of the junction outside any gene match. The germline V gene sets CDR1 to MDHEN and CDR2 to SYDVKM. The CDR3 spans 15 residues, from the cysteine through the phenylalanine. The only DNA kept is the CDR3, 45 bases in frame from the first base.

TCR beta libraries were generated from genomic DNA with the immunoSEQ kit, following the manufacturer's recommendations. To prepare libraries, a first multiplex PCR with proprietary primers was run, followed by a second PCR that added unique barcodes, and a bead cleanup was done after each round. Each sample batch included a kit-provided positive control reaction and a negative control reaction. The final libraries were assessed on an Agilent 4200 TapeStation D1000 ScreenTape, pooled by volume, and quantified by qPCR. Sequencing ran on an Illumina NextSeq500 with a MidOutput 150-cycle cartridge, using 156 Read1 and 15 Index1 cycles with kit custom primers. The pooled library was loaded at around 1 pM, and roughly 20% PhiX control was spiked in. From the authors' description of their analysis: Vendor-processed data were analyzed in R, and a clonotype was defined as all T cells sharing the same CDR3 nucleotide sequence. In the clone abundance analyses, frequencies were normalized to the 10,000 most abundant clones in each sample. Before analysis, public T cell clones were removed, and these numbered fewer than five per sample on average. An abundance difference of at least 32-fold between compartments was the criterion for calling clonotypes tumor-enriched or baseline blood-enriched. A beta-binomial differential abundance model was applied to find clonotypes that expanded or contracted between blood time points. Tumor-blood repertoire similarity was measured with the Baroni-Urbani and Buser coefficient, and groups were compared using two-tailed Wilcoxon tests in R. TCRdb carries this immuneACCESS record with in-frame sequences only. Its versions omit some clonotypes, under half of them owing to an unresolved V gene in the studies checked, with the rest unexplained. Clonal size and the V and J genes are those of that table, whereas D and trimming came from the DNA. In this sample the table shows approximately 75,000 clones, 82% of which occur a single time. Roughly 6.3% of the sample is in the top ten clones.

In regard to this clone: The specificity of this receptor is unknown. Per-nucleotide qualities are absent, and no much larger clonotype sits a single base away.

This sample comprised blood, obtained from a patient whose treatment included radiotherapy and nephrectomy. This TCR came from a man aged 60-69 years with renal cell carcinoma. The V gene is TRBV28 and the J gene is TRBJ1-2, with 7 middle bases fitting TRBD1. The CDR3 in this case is CASSSTGLRVRGYTF. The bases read TGTGCCAGCAGTTCGACAGGGCTCAGGGTGAGGGGCTACACCTTC.